A selection of T cell receptor beta chains follows, all from one sample in a study of cytomegalovirus exposure and HLA in healthy donors. Sequenced by immunoSEQ multiplex PCR; TCRdb stores in-frame clones only, minus some. The table shows 95,000 to 110,000 clones, with 65% to 80% occurring only once. Input material: PBMCs. These receptors all come from a male donor in good health and CMV-seronegative. The conserved cysteine and the conserved F or W are not part of the CDR3 here. Each record gives: V gene, clone size, J gene, CDR3 protein. For some rows the clone size is stated as once, few or many, or as a class when expanded; others skip it.

v_gene: TRBV18; abundance: -; j_gene: TRBJ2-1; CDR3aa: ASSPKRIAGGTYNEQF
v_gene: TRBV9; abundance: -; j_gene: TRBJ1-4; CDR3aa: ASSVAGSNEKLF
v_gene: TRBV18; abundance: -; j_gene: TRBJ2-7; CDR3aa: ASSSDRYEQY
v_gene: TRBV28; abundance: -; j_gene: TRBJ2-1; CDR3aa: ASTRAGGANNEQF
v_gene: TRBV5-5; abundance: few; j_gene: TRBJ2-7; CDR3aa: ASSLDVGGGAYEQY
v_gene: TRBV7-2; abundance: -; j_gene: TRBJ2-7; CDR3aa: ASSQRTSGAYEQY
v_gene: TRBV14; abundance: -; j_gene: TRBJ2-1; CDR3aa: ASSQVAGWDNEQF
v_gene: TRBV6-6; abundance: -; j_gene: TRBJ2-2; CDR3aa: ASKIAGSNTGELF
v_gene: TRBV4-1; abundance: -; j_gene: TRBJ2-7; CDR3aa: ASSQSLTGAYEQY
v_gene: TRBV5-4; abundance: -; j_gene: TRBJ2-1; CDR3aa: ASHSLAGVEEQF
v_gene: TRBV6-6; abundance: -; j_gene: TRBJ1-2; CDR3aa: ASSYLAATGRRGYT
v_gene: TRBV27; abundance: -; j_gene: TRBJ2-7; CDR3aa: ASSSSGRNDEQY
v_gene: TRBV30; abundance: few; j_gene: TRBJ2-5; CDR3aa: AWSPSWETQY
v_gene: TRBV27; abundance: -; j_gene: TRBJ1-5; CDR3aa: ASSFTGGVGNQSQH
v_gene: TRBV2; abundance: -; j_gene: TRBJ2-1; CDR3aa: ASRSTTSGSGNEQF
v_gene: TRBV19; abundance: -; j_gene: TRBJ1-1; CDR3aa: ATIGSPERTEAF
v_gene: TRBV9; abundance: -; j_gene: TRBJ1-4; CDR3aa: ASSVGYITNEKLF
v_gene: TRBV5-5; abundance: -; j_gene: TRBJ2-2; CDR3aa: ASTAAGTGGDGELF
v_gene: TRBV6-5; abundance: few; j_gene: TRBJ1-1; CDR3aa: ASSYSAGEAF
v_gene: TRBV10-1; abundance: -; j_gene: TRBJ1-2; CDR3aa: ASSDEYSYGYT
v_gene: TRBV5-8; abundance: -; j_gene: TRBJ1-4; CDR3aa: ASSPAGQPVNEKLF
v_gene: TRBV10-3; abundance: -; j_gene: TRBJ1-4; CDR3aa: AIRSGQGVEKLF
v_gene: TRBV5-1; abundance: few; j_gene: TRBJ1-1; CDR3aa: ASSLRYRGPNTEAF
v_gene: TRBV5-5; abundance: -; j_gene: TRBJ2-7; CDR3aa: ASSPRLAGPYEQY
v_gene: TRBV19; abundance: few; j_gene: TRBJ1-1; CDR3aa: ASSTQMTGLNTEAF
v_gene: TRBV10-1; abundance: -; j_gene: TRBJ1-1; CDR3aa: ASSPKRTGGQTEAF
v_gene: TRBV27; abundance: -; j_gene: TRBJ1-4; CDR3aa: ASSPTGTGDEKLF
v_gene: TRBV29-1; abundance: -; j_gene: TRBJ2-5; CDR3aa: SVFPESQETQY
v_gene: TRBV7-2; abundance: once; j_gene: TRBJ2-4; CDR3aa: ASSLDRGTRGNIQY
v_gene: TRBV14; abundance: -; j_gene: TRBJ2-7; CDR3aa: ASSHFYEQY
v_gene: TRBV4-1; abundance: -; j_gene: TRBJ2-7; CDR3aa: ASSQEGQGSSYEQY
v_gene: TRBV7-9; abundance: -; j_gene: TRBJ2-4; CDR3aa: ASSSTGGARENIQY
v_gene: TRBV7-2; abundance: -; j_gene: TRBJ1-5; CDR3aa: ASSLGQLNQPQH
v_gene: TRBV19; abundance: -; j_gene: TRBJ1-1; CDR3aa: ASSIDPRTEAF
v_gene: TRBV6-1; abundance: -; j_gene: TRBJ2-7; CDR3aa: ASSTTDRFPYEQY
v_gene: TRBV2; abundance: -; j_gene: TRBJ1-4; CDR3aa: ASGVGVETNEKLF
v_gene: TRBV10-3; abundance: -; j_gene: TRBJ2-1; CDR3aa: AISDFSGANYNEQF
v_gene: TRBV7-9; abundance: -; j_gene: TRBJ1-2; CDR3aa: ASSLALAKGSGNYGYT
v_gene: TRBV15; abundance: -; j_gene: TRBJ1-3; CDR3aa: ATSRDLDRGPFSGNTIY
v_gene: TRBV11-3; abundance: -; j_gene: TRBJ1-4; CDR3aa: ASSFSPGEKLF
v_gene: TRBV7-9; abundance: -; j_gene: TRBJ2-1; CDR3aa: PSSRFNEQF
v_gene: TRBV5-1; abundance: few; j_gene: TRBJ2-7; CDR3aa: ASSRDTSGPYEQY
v_gene: TRBV15; abundance: once; j_gene: TRBJ2-7; CDR3aa: ATSRDSITRGAEY
v_gene: TRBV11-2; abundance: -; j_gene: TRBJ2-1; CDR3aa: ASSLRDRKGNEQF
v_gene: TRBV27; abundance: -; j_gene: TRBJ1-1; CDR3aa: ASSLDILTEAF
v_gene: TRBV6-4; abundance: -; j_gene: TRBJ2-3; CDR3aa: ASGTGYGTTDTQY
v_gene: TRBV2; abundance: -; j_gene: TRBJ1-5; CDR3aa: ASSVSGTGGYQPQH
v_gene: TRBV6-5; abundance: -; j_gene: TRBJ2-7; CDR3aa: ASSSSGRTSYEQY